A single sample gave rise to the 9 T cell receptor beta chains below, sequenced in a study of a mutant IDH1 vaccine in newly diagnosed glioma. Clones were read by immunoSEQ multiplex PCR, and TCRdb kept only the in-frame ones, dropping some. The sample has some 36,000 clones; 81% are singletons. Time point described: week 5, during vaccination. Every vaccination contained 300 ug of the mutant IDH1 20-mer peptide and was paired with topical imiquimod. Antigens of these TCRs are unknown. The starting material was PBMCs, obtained from a glioma patient whose treatment included an IDH1 peptide vaccine. Receptor source: a man aged 45-65 years with glioma.

This clone is a singleton in its sample. This sequence joins TRBV5-6 and TRBJ2-1; D not certain. Looked up from germline, CDR1 is SGHDT and CDR2 is YYEEEE. V was pared by 2 bases and J by 5 bases, with 8 bases between. CDR3 length: 13 amino acids. CDR3 bases: TGTGCCAGCAGCTTCCCTGGGGACAATGAGCAGTTCTTC. Amino acids: CASSFPGDNEQFF.

The rearrangement uses TRBV18 and TRBJ1-1; 9 bases match TRBD1. Germline CDR1 is KGHSH and CDR2 is LQKENI. This CDR3 comprises 17 residues. The trim removed 2 bases at V and 1 base at J, leaving 8 bases unmatched. CDR3 amino acids: CASSPRGQGVGNTEAFF. DNA of the CDR3: TGTGCCAGCTCACCAAGGGGACAGGGAGTCGGGAACACTGAAGCTTTCTTT.

The V call is TRBV15, the J call TRBJ2-2; 7 nucleotides line up with TRBD2. Germline V lookup: CDR1 LNHNV, CDR2 YYDKDF (reference sequence). The CDR3 has 16 residues. V shed 1 base, J shed 4 bases, and the junction held 6 bases outside the gene matches. The CDR3: CATSRGSLAVTGELFF. As DNA, the CDR3 is TGTGCCACCAGCAGAGGAAGTCTAGCGGTCACCGGGGAGCTGTTTTTT.

This chain joins TRBV11-2 and TRBJ1-2, with D possibly matching TRBD1 (6 bases). V was trimmed by 5 bases and J by 6 bases, leaving 13 bases between them. Looked up from germline, CDR1 is SGHAT and CDR2 is FQNNGV. CDR3 length equals 13 residues. CDR3 coding DNA: TGTGCCAGCAGCCCTCAGGGGCCAGATGGCTACACCTTC. Its protein is CASSPQGPDGYTF.

The chain joins TRBV5-1 to TRBJ1-4; the match to TRBD1 covers 8 bases. Germline V gives CDR1 SGHRS, CDR2 YFSETQ. The junction had 8 bases not matched to a gene; V was cut back by 0 bases and J by 7 bases. The CDR3 runs to 16 residues. The CDR3 here is CASSLATGAESEKLFF. As DNA, the CDR3 is TGCGCCAGCAGCTTGGCGACAGGGGCGGAGAGTGAAAAACTGTTTTTT.

This clone showed up just once. The CDR3 is CSVALFGRLVQDGSETQYF. For the CDR3, the DNA is TGCAGCGTTGCGCTTTTCGGGAGACTAGTGCAGGACGGTTCTGAGACCCAGTACTTC. V usage is TRBV29-1 and J usage is TRBJ2-5; a weak D match, TRBD2 (6 bases). CDR1 is SQVTM, CDR2 ANQGSEA, per germline. Trimming cost V 4 bases and J 5 bases, with 32 bases left between them. The CDR3 totals 19 residues.

This sequence joins TRBV4-1 and TRBJ2-1; 10 positions match TRBD2. Germline CDR1 is MGHRA and CDR2 is YSYEKL. V lost 0 bases, J lost 9 bases, and 5 bases stayed unmatched. The CDR3 runs to 15 residues. The CDR3 region has the DNA TGCGCCAGCAGCCAAGAAGGGGCTAGCGGGAGTGAGCAGTTCTTC. Protein product: CASSQEGASGSEQFF.

V and J are TRBV10-3 and TRBJ1-3; D gene uncertain. The CDR3 spans 13 residues. Trimming removed 7 bases from V and 0 bases from J, with 7 bases in between. The germline V gene encodes CDR1 ENHRY and CDR2 SYGVKD. The DNA for the CDR3 is TGTGCCATCACCTCGGACTCTGGAAACACCATATATTTT. Translation gives CAITSDSGNTIYF.

J is TRBJ2-5 and V is TRBV5-1; a weak D match, TRBD1 (5 bases). V gave up 0 bases and J gave up 5 bases, with 17 bases separating them. Germline V gives CDR1 SGHRS, CDR2 YFSETQ. There are 16 residues in the CDR3. The CDR3 region has the DNA TGCGCCAGCAGCTTGGGGATAGGACCTCCAGGGGAGACCCAGTACTTC. Amino acid sequence: CASSLGIGPPGETQYF. The full variable domain, with the rest looked up from reference TRBV5-1 and TRBJ2-5, is KAGVTQTPRYLIKTRGQQVTLSCSPISGHRSVSWYQQTPGQGLQFLFEYFSETQRNKGNFPGRFSGRQFSNSRSEMNVSTLELGDSALYLCASSLGIGPPGETQYFGPGTRLLVL.